Each of the 29 T cell receptor beta chains below was sequenced from the same sample in a study of cytomegalovirus exposure and HLA in healthy donors. Primers: 60 Vbeta forward and 13 Jbeta reverse. Assay: immunoSEQ multiplex PCR; the TCRdb copy retains only in-frame clones and omits some. The sample shows 130,000 to 150,000 clones, over 55% of them seen only once. The sample was PBMCs. The receptors were sampled from a man in his forties in good health and CMV-seronegative.

The chain employs TRBV19 and TRBJ2-1, with 12 positions matching TRBD2. Germline V gene lookup returns CDR1 LNHDA and CDR2 SQIVND (reference sequence). The ends lost 5 bases at V and 8 bases at J; junction bases unmatched: 7. This CDR3 contains 15 residues. CDR3 nucleotides: TGTGCCAGTAGTTCTCTAGCGGGAGGGCCGCATGAGCAGTTCTTC. Translated: CASSSLAGGPHEQFF.

The J gene is TRBJ2-7, the V gene TRBV10-3; 8 bases are a match to TRBD1. Germline CDR1 and CDR2: ENHRY and SYGVKD. V lost 5 bases, J lost 4 bases, and 7 bases stayed unmatched. This CDR3 contains 14 residues. CDR3 bases: TGTGCCATCAGTCAGGGGGCAAGTGGGTACGAGCAGTACTTC. It specifies CAISQGASGYEQYF.

This chain uses TRBV7-2 with TRBJ2-2; TRBD2 agrees at 7 bases. The CDR3 loop spans 15 amino acids. The ends lost 6 bases at V and 1 base at J; junction bases unmatched: 5. Germline lookup yields CDR1 SGHTA and CDR2 FQGNSA. CDR3 sequence (DNA): TGTGCCAGCAGTTTGACGGGGGGGAACACCGGGGAGCTGTTTTTT. It codes for CASSLTGGNTGELFF.

V gene TRBV27 combines with J gene TRBJ2-1, with 7 bases fitting TRBD1. There are 15 residues in the CDR3. Trimming at V came to 1 base and at J to 5 bases, leaving 5 bases not matched to a gene. The germline gives CDR1 MNHEY, CDR2 SMNVEV (reference sequence). The CDR3 nucleotides read TGTGCCAGCAGTTTATTAGGGACAGCTAACAATGAGCAGTTCTTC. This gives the protein CASSLLGTANNEQFF.

The V and J genes are TRBV19 and TRBJ2-5; TRBD1 agrees at 9 bases. Germline V gives CDR1 LNHDA, CDR2 SQIVND (reference sequence). Trimming removed 5 bases from V and 2 bases from J; junction bases left unmatched: 6. The CDR3 length is 15 residues. CDR3 in amino acids: CASSETGGRQETQYF. The CDR3 DNA follows: TGTGCCAGTAGTGAGACAGGGGGACGACAAGAGACCCAGTACTTC.

The rearrangement links TRBV18 to TRBJ2-7; the match to TRBD1 covers 11 bases. Losses at the gene ends were 6 bases for V and 5 bases for J; bases not matched to a gene: 6. The CDR3 covers 14 residues. The germline V gene encodes CDR1 KGHSH and CDR2 LQKENI. The CDR3 loop reads CASSQRDRGDEQYF. CDR3 DNA: TGTGCCAGCTCCCAGAGGGACAGGGGGGACGAGCAGTACTTC.

This chain uses TRBV19 with TRBJ1-1; no definite D call. The CDR3 sequence is 11 residues long. CDR1 is LNHDA and CDR2 is SQIVND in the germline V gene (reference sequence). V was cut by 3 bases and J by 6 bases, with 5 bases left in between. The CDR3 region is CASSIRAEAFF. The CDR3 coding sequence is TGTGCCAGTAGTATTCGGGCTGAAGCTTTCTTT.

The J gene is TRBJ2-3, the V gene TRBV5-1, with D possibly being TRBD1 (5 bases). Trimming stripped 0 bases from V and 4 bases from J, with 9 bases between. The CDR3 is 14 amino acids. Germline V CDR1 and CDR2: SGHRS, YFSETQ. In DNA form, the CDR3 reads TGCGCCAGCAGCTTGGGACAGACTGCAGATACGCAGTATTTT. Its protein product is CASSLGQTADTQYF.

This chain connects TRBV5-4 to TRBJ2-5; 13 bases agree with TRBD2. The CDR3 consists of 20 residues. The V gene end was trimmed by 1 base and the J gene end by 0 bases; junction bases not matched to a gene: 12. The germline V gene has CDR1 SGHNT and CDR2 YYREEE (reference sequence). As DNA, the CDR3 is TGTGCCAGCAGCTTGAACCCAACGTTTGGACTAGCGGGGGACCAAGAGACCCAGTACTTC. Its protein is CASSLNPTFGLAGDQETQYF.

The chain is built from TRBV11-2 and TRBJ1-4; the D gene is possibly TRBD1 (5 bases). This CDR3 has 14 residues. Germline values: CDR1 SGHAT, CDR2 FQNNGV. V lost 1 base, J lost 10 bases, and 13 bases lay in between. This chain's CDR3 is CASSLVLGRGKLFF. In DNA, the CDR3 is TGTGCCAGCAGCTTAGTACTGGGTAGGGGAAAACTGTTTTTT.

The chain couples TRBV6-5 to TRBJ2-7; D may be TRBD1 (6 bases). Germline V gene sequence: CDR1 MNHEY, CDR2 SVGAGI. V lost 0 bases, J lost 4 bases, and 13 bases lay in between. There are 15 residues in the CDR3. CDR3 in amino acids: CASSYSMAGTYEQYF. Written as DNA, the CDR3 is TGTGCCAGCAGTTACTCGATGGCAGGGACATACGAGCAGTACTTC.

V is TRBV7-9 and J is TRBJ2-3; D perhaps matches TRBD1 (6 bases). The CDR3 totals 14 residues. Germline loops: CDR1 SEHNR, CDR2 FQNEAQ (reference sequence). V was shortened by 5 bases and J by 2 bases, with 11 bases between the two germline ends. CDR3 sequence: CASSGTGNTDTQYF. The CDR3, as DNA: TGTGCCAGCAGCGGCACAGGGAACACAGATACGCAGTATTTT.

This clone occurred a few times. This sequence joins TRBV19 and TRBJ1-5; maybe TRBD1 (6 bases). From germline, CDR1 is LNHDA and CDR2 SQIVND (reference sequence). This CDR3 spans 16 amino acids. Trimming took off 6 bases at V and 1 base at J, with 16 bases between the two ends. In DNA, the CDR3 is TGTGCCAGTAGATGGGCGGGGGCCCGCAGCAATCAGCCCCAGCATTTT. Its translation: CASRWAGARSNQPQHF.

The V and J genes are TRBV10-3 and TRBJ2-1, with D possibly matching TRBD1 (6 bases). Germline CDR1 ENHRY, CDR2 SYGVKD. The V end lost 7 bases, the J end lost 0 bases, and 10 bases lay between the germline ends. This CDR3 is built from 14 residues. CDR3 DNA: TGTGCCATCACAGGGGAGAGCTCCTACAATGAGCAGTTCTTC. Protein sequence: CAITGESSYNEQFF.

The J gene is TRBJ1-2, the V gene TRBV6-1; possible D gene TRBD1, 5 bases. With 8 bases removed from V and 8 bases from J, the gap between germline ends came to 15 bases. This CDR3 spans 12 amino acids. Per germline, CDR1 MNHNS and CDR2 SASEGT. The CDR3 here is CASLAGGYGYTF. In nucleotides, the CDR3 is TGTGCCAGCTTGGCGGGGGGTTACGGCTACACCTTC.

This clone was seen more than once but under ten times. The CDR3 loop reads CASSLLLEQYF. In nucleotides, the CDR3 is TGTGCCAGCAGCTTGCTCCTCGAGCAGTACTTC. V gene TRBV5-6 combines with J gene TRBJ2-7; D ambiguous. Trimming took off 1 base at V and 6 bases at J, with 5 bases between the two ends. The germline V gene has CDR1 SGHDT and CDR2 YYEEEE. The CDR3 totals 11 residues.

This clone was counted only a few times. V usage is TRBV9 and J usage is TRBJ2-5; D might be TRBD2 (5 bases). CDR1 SGDLS and CDR2 YYNGEE come from the germline V gene. Trimming removed 0 bases from V and 3 bases from J, with 15 bases in between. The CDR3 sequence is 16 residues long. CDR3 bases: TGTGCCAGCAGCGTAGGAGCGGTGGGTATAGAAGAGACCCAGTACTTC. Its translation: CASSVGAVGIEETQYF.

With respect to this clone: This sample includes further DNA sequences coding for the same CDR3. V is TRBV5-1 and J is TRBJ2-3, with 9 bases lining up with TRBD2. Germline-derived CDR1 and CDR2 are SGHRS and YFSETQ. CDR3 size: 15 residues. The J segment lost 1 base and the V segment lost 1 base, leaving 1 base of the junction unmatched. The CDR3 loop reads CASSLLAGGTDTQYF. The CDR3 DNA reads as TGCGCCAGCAGCTTGTTAGCGGGGGGCACAGATACGCAGTATTTT.

The rearrangement uses TRBV4-1 and TRBJ2-3, with 12 bases matching TRBD2. V lost 4 bases to trimming and J lost 0 bases; unmatched junction nucleotides: 8. The CDR3 loop spans 18 amino acids. Germline V gene sequence: CDR1 MGHRA, CDR2 YSYEKL. The CDR3 DNA reads TGCGCCAGCAGCCTCCGACTAGCGGGGGCCCTTAGCACAGATACGCAGTATTTT. Encoded protein: CASSLRLAGALSTDTQYF.

The chain carries TRBV2 and TRBJ2-3, with a tentative D call TRBD1 (5 bases). There are 15 residues in the CDR3. Germline V gives CDR1 SNHLY, CDR2 FYNNEI. Trimming removed 6 bases from V and 4 bases from J, with 17 bases in between. Here the CDR3 DNA reads TGTGCCAGCAGGTATACAGGTAGGGGCCCAGATACGCAGTATTTT. Its translation: CASRYTGRGPDTQYF.

The chain recombines TRBV6-5 with TRBJ2-1; no definite D call. V was cut by 3 bases and J by 2 bases, with 8 bases left in between. This CDR3 comprises 14 residues. Germline V gene lookup returns CDR1 MNHEY and CDR2 SVGAGI. CDR3 sequence: CASSYAGPYNEQFF. The CDR3 nucleotides are TGTGCCAGCAGTTATGCAGGCCCCTACAATGAGCAGTTCTTC.

This clone was seen only once. The chain recombines TRBV4-3 with TRBJ2-3; TRBD2 is a possible D gene (5 bases). CDR1 is LGHNA and CDR2 is YSLEER in the germline V gene. The length of the CDR3 is 14 residues. The V gene lost 4 bases and the J gene lost 0 bases, with 8 bases spanning the gap. The CDR3 sequence is CASSPGLSTDTQYF. The CDR3 nucleotides read TGCGCCAGCAGCCCAGGACTGAGCACAGATACGCAGTATTTT.

V is TRBV5-1 and J is TRBJ2-3; D is possibly TRBD2 (6 bases). Germline-derived CDR1 and CDR2 are SGHRS and YFSETQ. This CDR3 contains 16 residues. Trimming pared 4 bases from V and 2 bases from J, leaving 17 bases between. The CDR3 DNA sequence: TGCGCCAGCAGCCTACCGACGGGCGGGACCACAGATACGCAGTATTTT. Translating gives CASSLPTGGTTDTQYF.

The gene calls are TRBV25-1 and TRBJ2-6; D unclear. V was trimmed by 1 base and J by 2 bases, leaving 6 bases between them. The V gene's germline CDR1 is MGHDK and CDR2 SYGVNS. The CDR3 has 15 residues. CDR3 sequence: CASSESVTGANVLTF. CDR3 coding DNA: TGTGCCAGCAGTGAATCAGTGACTGGGGCCAACGTCCTGACTTTC.

The V and J genes are TRBV7-2 and TRBJ1-2, with TRBD1 as a possible D gene (6 bases). Looked up from germline, CDR1 is SGHTA and CDR2 is FQGNSA. The germline V and J ends were trimmed by 7 bases and 4 bases, with 16 bases remaining between them. The CDR3 is 14 residues long. For the CDR3, the DNA is TGTGCCAGCACCCCTTGGACAGCGACCTATGGCTACACCTTC. It encodes CASTPWTATYGYTF.

This clone has a single count. The chain combines TRBV5-1 with TRBJ2-5; tentatively, D is TRBD1 (5 bases). The closer fit of TRBJ2-7 to the DNA end suggests the J call may be wrong. Germline values: CDR1 SGHRS, CDR2 YFSETQ. CDR3 size: 16 residues. The CDR3 nucleotides are TGCGCCAGCAGCTTGGGAACCAACAGGCTATCCTACGAGCAGTACTTC. Encoded protein: CASSLGTNRLSYEQYF.

The rearrangement joins TRBV9 to TRBJ1-3; no reliable D call. The CDR3 covers 15 residues. V was pared by 2 bases and J by 0 bases, with 9 bases between. Germline V gene lookup returns CDR1 SGDLS and CDR2 YYNGEE. CDR3 bases: TGTGCCAGCAGCGTCGAGGGCAGCTCTGGAAACACCATATATTTT. Protein sequence: CASSVEGSSGNTIYF.

V gene TRBV28 combines with J gene TRBJ2-7, with 11 positions matching TRBD2. CDR3 size: 14 residues. Looked up from germline, CDR1 is MDHEN and CDR2 is SYDVKM. The V segment lost 5 bases and the J segment 6 bases; nucleotides outside the gene matches: 6. CDR3 nucleotides: TGTGCCAGCAGTCTACTAGCGGGAGCTTTCGAGCAGTACTTC. Its protein product is CASSLLAGAFEQYF. Full variable domain (rest looked up from reference TRBV28 and TRBJ2-7): DVKVTQSSRYLVKRTGEKVFLECVQDMDHENMFWYRQDPGLGLRLIYFSYDVKMKEKGDIPEGYSVSREKKERFSLILESASTNQTSMYLCASSLLAGAFEQYFGPGTRLTVT.

The V gene is TRBV19, the J gene TRBJ1-6, with 8 bases matching TRBD1. Germline V gives CDR1 LNHDA, CDR2 SQIVND (reference sequence). After removal of 7 bases from V and 9 bases from J, the junction contained 8 bases not matched to a gene. This CDR3 contains 14 residues. The chain's CDR3 is CASTEQGVGSPLHF. CDR3 sequence (DNA): TGTGCCAGTACCGAACAGGGGGTAGGTTCACCCCTCCACTTT. The entire variable domain, with the rest obtained from reference TRBV19 and TRBJ1-6, is as follows: DGGITQSPKYLFRKEGQNVTLSCEQNLNHDAMYWYRQDPGQGLRLIYYSQIVNDFQKGDIAEGYSVSREKKESFPLTVTSAQKNPTAFYLCASTEQGVGSPLHFGNGTRLTVT.